This is a list of T cell receptor beta chains from one sample in a study of T-cell reconstitution after alpha-beta-depleted transplantation in children. A single record per CDR3 protein comes from TCRdb applying MiXCR to the PCR reads. This sample has a few hundred thousand distinct CDR3 sequences, with around 25% found just once. Sequencing used PBMCs, mostly from graft donor cells, obtained 180 days after TCRalphabeta/CD19-depleted stem cell transplant. The receptors stem from a male patient younger than 18 who had a stem cell transplant for acute lymphoblastic leukemia, so the T cells may come from the graft donor. The CDR3 runs from the conserved cysteine through the conserved F or W. Fields, in order: D gene, clone size, V gene, J gene, CDR3 protein, CDR3 DNA. The D gene is left open where the match is weak. Not all rows give a size; the values are once, few, many and, for expanded clones, a class.

TRBD1	.	TRBV2	TRBJ1-1	CASKGETGKAAFF	TGTGCCAGCAAAGGGGAGACAGGGAAGGCAGCTTTCTTT
TRBD1	few	TRBV7-2	TRBJ1-2	CASSLAPQGGNYGYTF	TGTGCCAGCAGCTTAGCGCCACAGGGGGGAAACTATGGCTACACCTTC
TRBD1	.	TRBV25-1	TRBJ2-3	CASSDPDRGLTDTQYF	TGTGCCAGCAGTGATCCTGACAGGGGGCTCACAGATACGCAGTATTTT
.	few	TRBV7-3	TRBJ2-3	CASSLGLQDTQYF	TGTGCCAGCAGCTTAGGCTTGCAAGATACGCAGTATTTT
TRBD2	.	TRBV29-1	TRBJ2-7	CSVGLAGTYEQYF	TGCAGCGTTGGACTAGCGGGGACCTACGAGCAGTACTTC
.	few	TRBV7-2	TRBJ2-3	CASSLVRSPPGTDTQYF	TGTGCCAGCAGCTTAGTCCGGAGCCCTCCGGGCACAGATACGCAGTATTTT
TRBD2	.	TRBV9	TRBJ2-3	CASSPGLEGTDTQYF	TGTGCCAGCAGCCCAGGACTAGAGGGCACAGATACGCAGTATTTT
.	.	TRBV9	TRBJ1-2	CASSVRFGSNGYTF	TGTGCCAGCAGCGTTCGATTTGGGTCTAATGGCTACACCTTC
.	.	TRBV7-2	TRBJ1-2	CASSLRDRNYGYTF	TGTGCCAGCAGCTTACGAGACAGAAACTATGGCTACACCTTC
.	.	TRBV20-1	TRBJ1-1	CSARDTLMNTEAFF	TGCAGTGCTAGAGATACACTTATGAACACTGAAGCTTTCTTT
.	.	TRBV4-1	TRBJ2-7	CASSQLPIYEQYF	TGCGCCAGCAGCCAGCTGCCTATTTACGAGCAGTACTTC
TRBD2	.	TRBV20-1	TRBJ2-1	CSALWAGEGEQFF	TGCAGTGCTTTATGGGCGGGAGAGGGTGAGCAGTTCTTC
TRBD2	.	TRBV4-1	TRBJ2-7	CASSPPTSGTSYEQYF	TGCGCCAGCAGCCCTCCGACTAGCGGGACATCCTACGAGCAGTACTTC
.	.	TRBV6-1	TRBJ2-5	CASSQDRRGRFQETQYF	TGTGCCAGCAGTCAAGATCGAAGAGGGAGGTTTCAAGAGACCCAGTACTTC
.	.	TRBV13	TRBJ2-7	CASSSDLPLPYEQYF	TGTGCCAGCAGCTCGGACCTACCGCTCCCCTACGAGCAGTACTTC
.	.	TRBV6-2/TRBV6-3	TRBJ2-1	CASSFLTSYNEQFF	TGTGCCAGCAGTTTTTTAACCTCCTACAATGAGCAGTTCTTC
TRBD1	few	TRBV20-1	TRBJ2-5	CSAHSWTGTRRKTQYF	TGCAGTGCTCACTCCTGGACAGGGACGAGAAGAAAGACCCAGTACTTC
TRBD1	.	TRBV6-1	TRBJ2-7	CASSPGGQGAYEQYF	TGTGCCAGCAGCCCCGGGGGACAGGGGGCATACGAGCAGTACTTC
.	few	TRBV7-9	TRBJ2-7	CASSFYGGDYEQYF	TGTGCCAGCAGCTTTTACGGCGGTGACTACGAGCAGTACTTC
.	.	TRBV6-5	TRBJ2-7	CASSYGGPIGQYF	TGTGCCAGCAGTTACGGGGGCCCCATAGGGCAGTACTTC
.	.	TRBV7-9	TRBJ2-2	CASSLSSGAPRTGELFF	TGTGCCAGCAGCTTATCGTCAGGGGCTCCAAGGACCGGGGAGCTGTTTTTT
TRBD2	few	TRBV12-3/TRBV12-4	TRBJ2-5	CASRGTSGETQYF	TGTGCCAGCAGGGGTACTAGCGGGGAGACCCAGTACTTC
.	few	TRBV20-1	TRBJ2-1	CSASGESNEQFF	TGCAGTGCCAGCGGAGAAAGCAATGAGCAGTTCTTC
.	.	TRBV5-6	TRBJ2-5	CASSSEGETQYF	TGTGCCAGCAGTTCGGAGGGAGAGACCCAGTACTTC